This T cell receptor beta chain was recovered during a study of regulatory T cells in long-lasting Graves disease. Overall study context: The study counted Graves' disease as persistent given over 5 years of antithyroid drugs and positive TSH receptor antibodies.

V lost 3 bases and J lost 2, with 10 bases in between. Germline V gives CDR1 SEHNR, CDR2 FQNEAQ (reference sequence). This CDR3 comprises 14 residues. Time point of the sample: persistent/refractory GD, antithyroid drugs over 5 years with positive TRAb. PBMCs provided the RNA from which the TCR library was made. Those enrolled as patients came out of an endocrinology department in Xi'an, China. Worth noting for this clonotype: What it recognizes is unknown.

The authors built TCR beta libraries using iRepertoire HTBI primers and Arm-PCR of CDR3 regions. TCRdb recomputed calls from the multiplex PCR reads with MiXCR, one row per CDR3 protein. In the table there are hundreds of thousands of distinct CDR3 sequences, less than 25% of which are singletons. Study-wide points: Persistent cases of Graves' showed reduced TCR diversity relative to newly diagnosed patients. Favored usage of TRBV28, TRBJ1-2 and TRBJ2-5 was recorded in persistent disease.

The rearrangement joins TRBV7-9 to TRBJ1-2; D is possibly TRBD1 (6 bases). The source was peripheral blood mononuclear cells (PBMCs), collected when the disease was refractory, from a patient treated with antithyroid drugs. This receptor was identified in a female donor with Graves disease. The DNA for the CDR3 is TGTGCCAGCAGCTTCCTAGGACAGAACTATGGCTACACCTTC. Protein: CASSFLGQNYGYTF.